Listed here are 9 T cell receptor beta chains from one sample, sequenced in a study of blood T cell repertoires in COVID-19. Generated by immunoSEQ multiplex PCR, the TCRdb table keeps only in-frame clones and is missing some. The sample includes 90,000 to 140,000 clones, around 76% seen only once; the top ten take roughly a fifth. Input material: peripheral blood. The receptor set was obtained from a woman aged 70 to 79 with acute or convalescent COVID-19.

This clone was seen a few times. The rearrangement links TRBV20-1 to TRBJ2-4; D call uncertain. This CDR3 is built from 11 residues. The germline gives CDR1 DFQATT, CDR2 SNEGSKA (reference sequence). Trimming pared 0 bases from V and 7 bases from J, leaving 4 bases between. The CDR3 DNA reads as TGCAGTGCTAGAGACCCGAACATTCAGTACTTC. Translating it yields CSARDPNIQYF.

The CDR3: CASSEALGTGNSGNTIYF. Here the CDR3 DNA reads TGTGCCAGCAGTGAAGCGCTCGGGACAGGGAACTCTGGAAACACCATATATTTT. V and J are TRBV6-1 and TRBJ1-3; 9 nucleotides align to TRBD1. Germline assignment: CDR1 MNHNS and CDR2 SASEGT. Trimming at V came to 0 bases and at J to 0 bases, leaving 6 bases not matched to a gene. This CDR3 is built from 18 residues.

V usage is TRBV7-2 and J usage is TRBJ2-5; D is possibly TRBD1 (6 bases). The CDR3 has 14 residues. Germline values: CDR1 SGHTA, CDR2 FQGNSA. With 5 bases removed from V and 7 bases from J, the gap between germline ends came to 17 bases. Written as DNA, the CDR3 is TGTGCCAGCAGCCCCTACGAGGGGGTGGCGACCCAGTACTTC. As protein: CASSPYEGVATQYF.

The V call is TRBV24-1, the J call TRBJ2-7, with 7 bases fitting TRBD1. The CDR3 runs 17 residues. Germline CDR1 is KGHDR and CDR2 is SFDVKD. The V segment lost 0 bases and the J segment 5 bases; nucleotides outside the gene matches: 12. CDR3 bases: TGTGCCACCAGTGATTTGCCGGACAGGCCCATAGATCACGAGCAGTACTTC. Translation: CATSDLPDRPIDHEQYF.

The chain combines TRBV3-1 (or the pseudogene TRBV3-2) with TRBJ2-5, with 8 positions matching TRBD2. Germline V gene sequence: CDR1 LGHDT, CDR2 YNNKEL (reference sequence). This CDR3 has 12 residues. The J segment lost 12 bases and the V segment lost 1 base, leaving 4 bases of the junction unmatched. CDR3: CASSQGSGVEYF. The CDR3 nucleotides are TGTGCCAGCAGCCAAGGTAGCGGGGTGGAGTACTTC.

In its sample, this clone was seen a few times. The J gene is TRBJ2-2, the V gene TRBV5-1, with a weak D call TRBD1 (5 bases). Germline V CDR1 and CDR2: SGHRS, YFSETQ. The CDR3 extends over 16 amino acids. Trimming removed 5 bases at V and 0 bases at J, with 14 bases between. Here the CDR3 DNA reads TGCGCCAGCAGTAAAGGGGCGCCCCCGAACACCGGGGAGCTGTTTTTT. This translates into CASSKGAPPNTGELFF.

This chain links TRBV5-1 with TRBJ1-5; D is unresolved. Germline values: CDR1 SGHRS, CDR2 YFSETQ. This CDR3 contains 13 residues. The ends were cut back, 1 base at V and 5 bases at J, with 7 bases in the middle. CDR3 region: CASSLNGDQPQHF. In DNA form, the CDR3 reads TGCGCCAGCAGCTTGAACGGGGATCAGCCCCAGCATTTT.

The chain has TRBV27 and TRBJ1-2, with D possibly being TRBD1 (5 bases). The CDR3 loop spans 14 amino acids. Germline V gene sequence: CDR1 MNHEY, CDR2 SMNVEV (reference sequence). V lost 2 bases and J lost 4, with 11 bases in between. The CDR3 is CASSLKSGGYGYTF. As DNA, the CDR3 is TGTGCCAGCAGTTTAAAATCGGGGGGCTATGGCTACACCTTC.

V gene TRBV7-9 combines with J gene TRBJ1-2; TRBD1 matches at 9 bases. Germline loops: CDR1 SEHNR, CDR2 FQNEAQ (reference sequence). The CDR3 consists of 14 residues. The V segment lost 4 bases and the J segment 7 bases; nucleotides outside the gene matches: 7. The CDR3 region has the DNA TGTGCCAGCAGCTCCGAAACAGGGGGCGGTGGCTACACCTTC. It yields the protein CASSSETGGGGYTF.